Listed here is a single TCR beta chain. Its antigen remains unknown. The sample belongs to a study of T-cell reconstitution after alpha-beta-depleted transplantation in children. This CDR3 comprises 14 residues. CDR1 is SGHRS, CDR2 YFSETQ, per germline. V gave up 4 bases and J gave up 8 bases; unmatched junction bases: 7. Whole-study results and caveats: Newly produced T cells mostly provided counts and TCRbeta diversity after one year, as hyperexpanded clones declined. After transplant, at about two months, alpha-beta T cells were reportedly derived from several hundred expanded graft clones. Surviving thymic progenitors and recipient T cells were the source of high TCRbeta diversity at day 60 in some patients.

The library targeted TCRbeta and was prepared with unique molecular identifiers. From the PCR reads, TCRdb called clonotypes with MiXCR, one entry per CDR3 protein. The sample has fewer than 550,000 distinct CDR3 sequences, about an eighth seen once; the top ten hold 14%. The sample here was PBMCs, mostly from graft donor cells, taken 180 days after TCRalphabeta/CD19-depleted stem cell transplant. The chain uses TRBV5-1 and TRBJ1-1, with 11 bases aligning to TRBD1. The sequence derives from a female patient aged 2-10 years who had a stem cell transplant for aplastic anemia, so the T cells may come from the graft donor. The CDR3 here is CASSTRTGGIEAFF. The CDR3 DNA is TGCGCCAGCAGCACGAGGACAGGGGGCATAGAAGCTTTCTTT.